A single sample gave rise to the 8 T cell receptor beta chains below, sequenced in a study of identifying expanded T cells in peripheral blood. The data were produced by immunoSEQ multiplex PCR, yet TCRdb's version contains in-frame clones alone and is incomplete. The data hold about 94,000 clones, with approximately 91% observed a single time. Sequenced sample: blood. These receptor sequences come from a person between 18 and 75 years old in good health.

This clone has just one count. The J gene is TRBJ1-6, the V gene TRBV6-5; D unresolved. This CDR3 has 13 residues. Trimming left V 0 bases short and J 7 bases short, with 4 bases between. The germline V gene has CDR1 MNHEY and CDR2 SVGAGI. In nucleotides, the CDR3 is TGTGCCAGCAGTTACTCGTGGAATTCACCCCTCCACTTT. It codes for CASSYSWNSPLHF.

The chain joins TRBV4-2 to TRBJ2-2; possibly TRBD2 for D (5 bases). This CDR3 contains 15 residues. Looked up from germline, CDR1 is LGHNA and CDR2 is YNFKEQ. Trimming cost V 0 bases and J 8 bases, with 13 bases left between them. For the CDR3, the DNA is TGTGCCAGCAGCCAAGATTCGGGGTCAGGTGGGGAGCTGTTTTTT. Protein sequence: CASSQDSGSGGELFF.

This clone showed up just once. The rearrangement links TRBV18 to TRBJ1-5; TRBD1 might be the D (6 bases). Germline loops: CDR1 KGHSH, CDR2 LQKENI. The CDR3 length is 14 residues. The V end lost 8 bases, the J end lost 2 bases, and 13 bases lay between the germline ends. This CDR3 reads CASELPGGNQPQHF. In DNA form, the CDR3 reads TGTGCCAGCGAGCTCCCAGGGGGCAATCAGCCCCAGCATTTT. Based on the CDR3 plus reference TRBV18 and TRBJ1-5, the full variable domain is NAGVMQNPRHLVRRRGQEARLRCSPMKGHSHVYWYRQLPEEGLKFMVYLQKENIIDESGMPKERFSAEFPKEGPSILRIQQVVRGDSAAYFCASELPGGNQPQHFGDGTRLSIL.

V is TRBV7-2 and J is TRBJ2-7; 11 bases are shared with TRBD2. Losses at the gene ends were 4 bases for V and 4 bases for J; bases not matched to a gene: 3. The CDR3 contains 14 residues. In germline, CDR1 is SGHTA, CDR2 FQGNSA. CDR3 bases: TGTGCCAGCAGCTCGGGACTAGCGGCGTACGAGCAGTACTTC. This codes for CASSSGLAAYEQYF.

The chain employs TRBV14 and TRBJ1-2; 8 nucleotides match TRBD1. V dropped 4 bases and J dropped 4; count of bases not matched to a gene: 14. The germline V gene encodes CDR1 SGHDN and CDR2 FVKESK. This CDR3 spans 17 amino acids. Here the CDR3 reads CASSRGAGGFSGYGYTF. DNA of the CDR3: TGTGCCAGCAGCCGGGGGGCAGGGGGCTTCAGTGGCTATGGCTACACCTTC.

This sequence joins TRBV19 and TRBJ2-3; D is ambiguous. Germline V CDR1 and CDR2: LNHDA, SQIVND (reference sequence). Trimming cost V 7 bases and J 0 bases, with 11 bases left between them. The CDR3 totals 14 residues. The CDR3 DNA reads TGTGCCAGTAACGGCAGGTCTAGCACAGATACGCAGTATTTT. This codes for CASNGRSSTDTQYF.

The chain links TRBV7-3 to TRBJ2-7; possibly TRBD2 for D (6 bases). The CDR3 is 15 amino acids. V lost 0 bases and J lost 0, with 9 bases in between. Looked up from germline, CDR1 is SGHTA and CDR2 is FQGTGA. The chain's CDR3 is CASSLTGDFSYEQYF. In DNA, the CDR3 is TGTGCCAGCAGCTTAACGGGGGACTTCTCCTACGAGCAGTACTTC.

This clone came up once. The chain joins TRBV27 to TRBJ1-5; 8 positions agree with TRBD1. Germline V gene lookup returns CDR1 MNHEY and CDR2 SMNVEV (reference sequence). The CDR3 loop spans 14 amino acids. The V gene end was trimmed by 5 bases and the J gene end by 5 bases; junction bases not matched to a gene: 5. The CDR3 sequence is CASSKDRDYQPQHF. CDR3 coding DNA: TGTGCCAGCAGTAAGGACAGGGACTATCAGCCCCAGCATTTT.